A single sample gave rise to the 30 T cell receptor beta chains below, sequenced in a study of cytomegalovirus exposure and HLA in healthy donors. 13 Jbeta primers and 60 Vbeta primers were used for the PCR. This table comes from immunoSEQ multiplex PCR, and its TCRdb copy is limited to in-frame clones, with some not included. The sample has 150,000 or so clones, about 75% seen once; the top ten hold about 1%. Specimen: PBMCs. The receptors come from a woman in her forties or fifties in good health and CMV-seropositive.

This chain connects TRBV6-5 to TRBJ1-2; 9 nucleotides match TRBD1. V was clipped by 4 bases and J by 5 bases; unmatched bases: 5. The germline V gene has CDR1 MNHEY and CDR2 SVGAGI. This CDR3 has 14 amino acids. CDR3 loop: CASSFGTGRYGYTF. CDR3 nucleotides: TGTGCCAGCAGTTTCGGGACAGGGAGATATGGCTACACCTTC.

The CDR3 region has the DNA TGTGCCAGCAGCCGGGGAGGGGGTGACATTCAGTACTTC. Its protein product is CASSRGGGDIQYF. The rearrangement joins TRBV7-2 to TRBJ2-4, with a tentative D call TRBD2 (7 bases). CDR3 length: 13 amino acids. V was cut by 5 bases and J by 8 bases, with 13 bases left in between. The germline gives CDR1 SGHTA, CDR2 FQGNSA.

V and J are TRBV27 and TRBJ2-1, with 8 positions matching TRBD2. Per germline, CDR1 MNHEY and CDR2 SMNVEV (reference sequence). V gave up 0 bases and J gave up 1 base; unmatched junction bases: 2. There are 16 residues in the CDR3. The CDR3: CASSLSRGRSYNEQFF. The CDR3 DNA reads TGTGCCAGCAGTTTATCACGCGGGAGGTCCTACAATGAGCAGTTCTTC.

Only a few counts were recorded for this clone. The chain joins TRBV6-6 to TRBJ1-3, with TRBD1 matching over 7 bases. Germline CDR1 reads MNHNY; CDR2 reads SVGAGI (reference sequence). The CDR3 runs 15 residues. The V segment lost 6 bases and the J segment 2 bases; nucleotides outside the gene matches: 7. In nucleotides, the CDR3 is TGTGCCAGCAGCTCGACAGGGATGGCTGGAAACACCATATATTTT. It encodes CASSSTGMAGNTIYF.

This clone has more than one count but fewer than ten. This chain links TRBV5-6 with TRBJ2-7, with a tentative D call TRBD1 (6 bases). Germline V gives CDR1 SGHDT, CDR2 YYEEEE. V was trimmed by 4 bases and J by 7 bases, leaving 21 bases between them. The CDR3 runs 15 residues. The DNA of the CDR3 is TGTGCCAGCAGCGACCGATCAGGGGCAATAAGGGAGCAGTACTTC. It is translated as CASSDRSGAIREQYF.

This clone was detected only once. The gene calls are TRBV4-1 and TRBJ2-3, with TRBD2 identical over 8 bases. The CDR3 covers 18 residues. The V gene end was trimmed by 4 bases and the J gene end by 4 bases; junction bases not matched to a gene: 16. Germline assignment: CDR1 MGHRA and CDR2 YSYEKL. CDR3 coding DNA: TGCGCCAGCAGCCCAACCCCTCGGGGCGGGGGGTCCGCAGATACGCAGTATTTT. Translating gives CASSPTPRGGGSADTQYF.

The chain employs TRBV6-5 and TRBJ1-2; D is undetermined. This CDR3 has 11 amino acids. V was pared by 5 bases and J by 4 bases, with 5 bases between. Germline CDR1 and CDR2: MNHEY and SVGAGI. The CDR3 DNA reads as TGTGCCAGCAGTCCCGGCTATGGCTACACCTTC. It translates to CASSPGYGYTF.

The chain employs TRBV11-2 and TRBJ2-2; no firm D call. With 5 bases removed from V and 4 bases from J, the gap between germline ends came to 14 bases. This CDR3 has 15 residues. CDR1 and CDR2 (germline): SGHAT, FQNNGV. The CDR3 here is CASSPRSRGTGELFF. As DNA, the CDR3 is TGTGCCAGCAGCCCCCGGAGCCGCGGCACCGGGGAGCTGTTTTTT.

The table lists this clone with a count of one. V and J are TRBV6-5 and TRBJ1-1; the match to TRBD1 covers 7 bases. The germline V gene encodes CDR1 MNHEY and CDR2 SVGAGI. Trimming at V came to 4 bases and at J to 2 bases, leaving 10 bases not matched to a gene. The CDR3 runs 16 residues. CDR3 sequence (DNA): TGTGCCAGCAGTTCCTTCCGGGACAGCAGAAACACTGAAGCTTTCTTT. Translating gives CASSSFRDSRNTEAFF.

The V call is TRBV5-4, the J call TRBJ1-2, with D tentatively TRBD1 (6 bases). CDR3 length: 13 amino acids. The germline V and J ends were trimmed by 2 bases and 2 bases, with 7 bases remaining between them. CDR1 SGHNT and CDR2 YYREEE come from the germline V gene (reference sequence). In nucleotides, the CDR3 is TGTGCCAGCAGCTTCGGACAGAACTATGGCTACACCTTC. Its translation: CASSFGQNYGYTF.

The chain combines TRBV4-1 with TRBJ1-2, with D perhaps matching TRBD1 (5 bases). The CDR3 covers 14 residues. Deletions cut 8 bases from V and 8 bases from J, with 21 bases between. Germline CDR1 MGHRA, CDR2 YSYEKL. The CDR3 DNA sequence: TGCGCCAGCTCCTCTCGAATTGGGGCTAGGGGCTACACCTTC. Translation: CASSSRIGARGYTF.

The chain links TRBV7-2 to TRBJ2-4, with D perhaps TRBD2 (5 bases). Germline CDR1 reads SGHTA; CDR2 reads FQGNSA. This CDR3 region has 15 residues. Trimming stripped 3 bases from V and 2 bases from J, with 11 bases between. This CDR3 is CASSLSRATKNIQYF. The CDR3 nucleotides read TGTGCCAGCAGCTTGTCGAGGGCCACCAAAAACATTCAGTACTTC.

This clone was picked up one time. This chain links TRBV7-2 with TRBJ1-1, with D maybe TRBD1 (6 bases). This CDR3 contains 15 residues. CDR1 and CDR2 from the germline V gene are SGHTA and FQGNSA. The germline V and J ends were trimmed by 1 base and 1 base, with 10 bases remaining between them. For the CDR3, the DNA is TGTGCCAGCAGCTTAGGACAGGAAGGGAACACTGAAGCTTTCTTT. It codes for CASSLGQEGNTEAFF.

This clone appeared a few times. This chain uses TRBV9 with TRBJ2-5, with 7 bases fitting TRBD1. With V trimmed by 3 bases and J by 8 bases, 10 bases remained unmatched. The CDR3 is made up of 14 amino acids. Germline values: CDR1 SGDLS, CDR2 YYNGEE. CDR3 region: CASSATTGQGTQYF. CDR3 nucleotides: TGTGCCAGCAGCGCAACGACAGGGCAGGGTACCCAGTACTTC.

This rearrangement joins TRBV27 to TRBJ2-7; TRBD1 agrees at 9 bases. CDR1 and CDR2 (germline): MNHEY, SMNVEV (reference sequence). CDR3 size: 14 residues. The V gene end was trimmed by 4 bases and the J gene end by 7 bases; junction bases not matched to a gene: 8. The CDR3 nucleotides read TGTGCCAGCAGTTCCCGGGACAGGGCGTGGGAGCAGTACTTC. Its translation: CASSSRDRAWEQYF.

This chain uses TRBV6-1 with TRBJ2-7, with no clear D. The ends were cut back, 6 bases at V and 0 bases at J, with 15 bases in the middle. The germline gives CDR1 MNHNS, CDR2 SASEGT. This CDR3 is 15 amino acids long. The CDR3 coding sequence is TGTGCCAGCAGCCGGGTCTCAGATAGCTCCTACGAGCAGTACTTC. Amino acids: CASSRVSDSSYEQYF.

The V gene is TRBV4-2, the J gene TRBJ1-3, with D perhaps matching TRBD1 (6 bases). From germline, CDR1 is LGHNA and CDR2 YNFKEQ. Trimming removed 8 bases at V and 4 bases at J, with 15 bases between. The CDR3 sequence is 14 residues long. The chain's CDR3 is CASGPSGQGNTIYF. CDR3 nucleotides: TGTGCCAGCGGGCCCAGCGGACAGGGAAACACCATATATTTT.

This sequence joins TRBV18 and TRBJ2-7; TRBD2 matches 13 bases. This CDR3 is 18 amino acids long. The junction had 12 bases not matched to a gene; V was cut back by 3 bases and J by 4 bases. Germline values: CDR1 KGHSH, CDR2 LQKENI. The DNA for the CDR3 is TGTGCCAGCTCACCCCGGACTAGCGGGAGCTCCACTGAATACGAGCAGTACTTC. As protein: CASSPRTSGSSTEYEQYF.

The chain recombines TRBV11-2 with TRBJ2-7, with 11 bases aligning to TRBD2. The CDR3 sequence is 16 residues long. Germline CDR1 is SGHAT and CDR2 is FQNNGV. J gave up 4 bases and V 5 bases, and 10 bases lay outside the gene matches. The CDR3 loop is CASSIAGTSGFYEQYF. CDR3 nucleotide sequence: TGTGCCAGCAGCATCGCCGGGACTAGCGGTTTTTACGAGCAGTACTTC.

The chain joins TRBV4-1 to TRBJ2-2, with 11 bases aligning to TRBD2. V lost 1 base and J lost 6; bases outside the gene matches: 7. The CDR3 consists of 17 residues. Looked up from germline, CDR1 is MGHRA and CDR2 is YSYEKL. The CDR3 spells CASSQALSGGAPGELFF. DNA of the CDR3: TGCGCCAGCAGCCAAGCTCTTAGCGGGGGGGCTCCCGGGGAGCTGTTTTTT.

The V call is TRBV4-1, the J call TRBJ1-5; TRBD1 is a possible D gene (5 bases). Trimming shortened V by 1 base and J by 3 bases, and 10 bases separated the two germline ends. Germline V gives CDR1 MGHRA, CDR2 YSYEKL. CDR3 length equals 15 residues. The chain's CDR3 is CASSQVGGDNQPQHF. CDR3 bases: TGCGCCAGCAGCCAAGTTGGGGGGGACAATCAGCCCCAGCATTTT.

This chain joins TRBV15 and TRBJ1-2; the match to TRBD1 covers 9 bases. The CDR3 runs 16 residues. From germline, CDR1 is LNHNV and CDR2 YYDKDF (reference sequence). Trimming at V came to 1 base and at J to 9 bases, leaving 12 bases not matched to a gene. CDR3 sequence reads: CATSRGLHRGPFRYTF. Here the CDR3 DNA reads TGTGCCACCAGCAGAGGACTCCACAGGGGGCCCTTTCGCTACACCTTC. Variable domain in full (rest from reference TRBV15 and TRBJ1-2): DAMVIQNPRYQVTQFGKPVTLSCSQTLNHNVMYWYQQKSSQAPKLLFHYYDKDFNNEADTPDNFQSRRPNTSFCFLDIRSPGLGDTAMYLCATSRGLHRGPFRYTFGSGTRLTVV.

A single count supports this clone. V is TRBV13 and J is TRBJ2-1, with D possibly TRBD2 on 6 matching bases. The CDR3 runs 16 residues. V lost 1 base and J lost 3, with 13 bases in between. Germline CDR1 is PRHDT and CDR2 is FYEKMQ (reference sequence). CDR3 in amino acids: CASSLAPGEGYNEQFF. CDR3 coding DNA: TGTGCCAGCAGCTTAGCCCCGGGAGAAGGCTACAATGAGCAGTTCTTC.

V gene TRBV4-1 combines with J gene TRBJ2-7; 7 bases match TRBD1. Germline values: CDR1 MGHRA, CDR2 YSYEKL. The CDR3 spans 14 residues. Losses at the gene ends were 4 bases for V and 2 bases for J; bases not matched to a gene: 5. CDR3 nucleotides: TGCGCCAGCAGCCCGGACAGGTTCACCTACGAGCAGTACTTC. This sequence encodes CASSPDRFTYEQYF.

This chain uses TRBV29-1 with TRBJ2-1; the D gene is possibly TRBD2 (6 bases). V was pared by 6 bases and J by 5 bases, with 11 bases between. The CDR3 loop spans 12 amino acids. Germline-derived CDR1 and CDR2 are SQVTM and ANQGSEA. The CDR3 spells CSVVGLHNEQFF. DNA for the CDR3: TGCAGCGTAGTGGGACTCCACAATGAGCAGTTCTTC.

About this clone: Within the sample, other DNA sequences also encode this same CDR3. The rearrangement links TRBV18 to TRBJ1-5, with TRBD1 identical over 8 bases. Unmatched junction bases numbered 1, after V lost 2 bases and J lost 4 bases. CDR1 and CDR2 (germline): KGHSH, LQKENI. CDR3 length: 14 residues. CDR3 bases: TGTGCCAGCTCACCAGACAGGGGAAATCAGCCCCAGCATTTT. Translation: CASSPDRGNQPQHF. The complete variable domain, with remaining parts taken from reference TRBV18 and TRBJ1-5, reads NAGVMQNPRHLVRRRGQEARLRCSPMKGHSHVYWYRQLPEEGLKFMVYLQKENIIDESGMPKERFSAEFPKEGPSILRIQQVVRGDSAAYFCASSPDRGNQPQHFGDGTRLSIL.

This chain uses TRBV6-4 with TRBJ1-6, with D possibly matching TRBD1 (6 bases). The V end lost 5 bases, the J end lost 7 bases, and 12 bases lay between the germline ends. CDR1 and CDR2 (germline): MRHNA, SNTAGT. The CDR3 is 14 amino acids. In DNA form, the CDR3 reads TGTGCCAGCAGTTATACAGGGCGCAATTCACCCCTCCACTTT. Its protein product is CASSYTGRNSPLHF.

V usage is TRBV9 and J usage is TRBJ1-3; D call uncertain. In germline, CDR1 is SGDLS, CDR2 YYNGEE. The V end lost 6 bases, the J end lost 9 bases, and 16 bases lay between the germline ends. The CDR3 spans 13 residues. The DNA of the CDR3 is TGTGCCAGCAACCCCCCGGGAACCCCCACCATATATTTT. It encodes CASNPPGTPTIYF.

This chain links TRBV19 with TRBJ2-3; D perhaps matches TRBD2 (5 bases). The CDR3 extends over 12 amino acids. Trimming left V 2 bases short and J 6 bases short, with 6 bases between. Per the germline V gene, CDR1 is LNHDA and CDR2 is SQIVND (reference sequence). The CDR3 DNA is TGTGCCAGTAGTATACGGAGGGATACGCAGTATTTT. Translation gives CASSIRRDTQYF. Using reference TRBV19 and TRBJ2-3 for the parts outside the CDR3, the full variable domain is DGGITQSPKYLFRKEGQNVTLSCEQNLNHDAMYWYRQDPGQGLRLIYYSQIVNDFQKGDIAEGYSVSREKKESFPLTVTSAQKNPTAFYLCASSIRRDTQYFGPGTRLTVL.

This rearrangement joins TRBV15 to TRBJ1-3, with 10 positions matching TRBD1. Germline trimming cut 1 base from V and 9 bases from J; bases unmatched to any gene: 9. This CDR3 spans 16 amino acids. Germline values: CDR1 LNHNV, CDR2 YYDKDF (reference sequence). The CDR3 sequence: CATSRGGTGARGTIYF. Written as DNA, the CDR3 is TGTGCCACCAGCAGAGGAGGGACAGGGGCCAGGGGCACCATATATTTT.